Following are 2 T cell receptor beta chains from one sample sequenced in a study of monozygotic twins with inflammatory bowel disease. Reprocessing the 5' RACE reads, TCRdb reports a single entry for every CDR3 protein and omits DNA. The sample data list approximately 160,000 distinct CDR3 sequences. Input material: blood. These receptors were taken from a human donor with ulcerative colitis or Crohn's disease, or a healthy co-twin of an affected twin (not recorded which).

The chain's CDR3 is CASSASGSKAGELFF. The chain carries TRBV28 and TRBJ2-2; TCRdb's D gene call, TRBD2, goes unchecked for lack of DNA. Looked up from germline, CDR1 is MDHEN and CDR2 is SYDVKM. This CDR3 comprises 15 residues.

The rearrangement joins TRBV11-1 to TRBJ2-1; TCRdb calls TRBD2, which cannot be checked without DNA. The CDR3 is 20 amino acids. CDR1 SGHAT and CDR2 FQDESV come from the germline V gene (reference sequence). The chain's CDR3 is CASTSPMGLSRGRGFNEQFF.